This TCR beta chain was identified during a study of T cell clonotyping in hematopoietic cell transplantation. General study results and limits: Recipient TCR diversity dropped after transplant; expanded clonotypes rose from day 30 to 180. Few recipient clonotypes overlapped donors; over 95% were de novo at given depth.

About this clone itself: Its target is not known.

Sequencing was performed with immunoSEQ multiplex PCR; in TCRdb, only in-frame clones are kept and a portion is missing. The table lists several thousand clones, roughly nine tenths of them singletons. Germline V gene lookup returns CDR1 SGDLS and CDR2 YYNGEE. This CDR3 is 15 amino acids long. V lost 3 bases and J lost 5, with 17 bases in between. This sequence was found in a human patient who had an allogeneic stem cell transplant, so the T cells may come from the graft donor. The donor label of this sample is uncertain. Some clones in this sample may be carry-over from other donors' samples. The V gene is TRBV9, the J gene TRBJ1-2, with D maybe TRBD1 (6 bases). This material consisted of PBMCs, taken 180 days after allogeneic stem cell transplant. The CDR3 coding sequence is TGTGCCAGCAGCGCCCACAGGACAGCCTTATATGGCTACACCTTC. This encodes CASSAHRTALYGYTF.